The rows below give T cell receptor beta chains drawn from one sample of a study of shared clonotypes between healthy human individuals. TCRdb's table, derived via immunoSEQ multiplex PCR, lists solely in-frame clones and lacks some. Of some 2,000,000 clones listed, approximately 94% are singletons. Sequenced input: naive CD8+ T cells sorted from blood. The receptors shown here come from a man between 18 and 29 years old in good health. The CDR3 runs from the conserved cysteine through the conserved F or W. The D gene is left open where the match is weak. Clone size is shown for a subset of rows, as once, few, many or a class of expanded clone.

D: TRBD2; V: TRBV18; size: NA; J: TRBJ2-7; CDR3: CASSPPGGEAYEQYF; DNA: TGTGCCAGCTCACCACCGGGGGGGGAGGCCTACGAGCAGTACTTC
D: NA; V: TRBV9; size: NA; J: TRBJ2-2; CDR3: CASSLNTGELFF; DNA: TGTGCCAGCAGCCTAAACACCGGGGAGCTGTTTTTT
D: NA; V: TRBV4-1; size: NA; J: TRBJ1-4; CDR3: CASSQEIWQEKATNEKLFF; DNA: TGCGCCAGCAGCCAAGAGATATGGCAGGAGAAAGCAACTAATGAAAAACTGTTTTTT
D: NA; V: TRBV28; size: once; J: TRBJ2-7; CDR3: CASSLRVWEQYF; DNA: TGTGCCAGCAGTTTAAGGGTGTGGGAGCAGTACTTC
D: TRBD2; V: TRBV13; size: once; J: TRBJ2-1; CDR3: CASSLALAPSGSNEQFF; DNA: TGTGCCAGCAGCTTAGCTCTTGCACCTAGCGGGAGCAATGAGCAGTTCTTC
D: NA; V: TRBV2; size: NA; J: TRBJ2-7; CDR3: CASSGPENSYEQYF; DNA: TGTGCCAGCAGTGGGCCTGAAAACTCCTACGAGCAGTACTTC
D: TRBD2; V: TRBV2; size: NA; J: TRBJ2-7; CDR3: CASTQGLAEYEQYF; DNA: TGTGCCAGCACCCAGGGACTAGCGGAGTACGAGCAGTACTTC
D: NA; V: TRBV28; size: NA; J: TRBJ2-7; CDR3: CASSYAGNTYEQYF; DNA: TGTGCCAGCAGCTACGCAGGGAACACCTACGAGCAGTACTTC
D: TRBD2; V: TRBV18; size: NA; J: TRBJ2-5; CDR3: CASSTDLAAQETQYF; DNA: TGTGCCAGCTCAACGGATCTAGCGGCACAAGAGACCCAGTACTTC
D: NA; V: TRBV2; size: NA; J: TRBJ1-4; CDR3: CASSDKLEGPEKLFF; DNA: TGTGCCAGCAGCGACAAGCTAGAAGGACCTGAAAAACTGTTTTTT
D: TRBD1; V: TRBV5-1; size: NA; J: TRBJ1-1; CDR3: CASSQPTGGANTEAFF; DNA: TGCGCCAGCAGCCAACCTACAGGGGGCGCGAACACTGAAGCTTTCTTT
D: NA; V: TRBV28; size: NA; J: TRBJ1-4; CDR3: CASSSPPMEEGEKLFF; DNA: TGTGCCAGCAGTTCCCCCCCGATGGAGGAGGGTGAAAAACTGTTTTTT
D: TRBD2; V: TRBV27; size: NA; J: TRBJ2-3; CDR3: CASSLSAGGLTDTQYF; DNA: TGTGCCAGCAGTTTATCAGCGGGGGGCCTCACAGATACGCAGTATTTT
D: NA; V: TRBV27; size: NA; J: TRBJ2-2; CDR3: CASSPDMGNTGELFF; DNA: TGTGCCAGCAGCCCTGACATGGGAAACACCGGGGAGCTGTTTTTT
D: TRBD1; V: TRBV27; size: NA; J: TRBJ1-1; CDR3: CASRITGGTTEAFF; DNA: TGTGCCAGCAGGATAACAGGGGGCACAACTGAAGCTTTCTTT
D: TRBD1; V: TRBV6-6; size: NA; J: TRBJ1-1; CDR3: CASSPPTGGITEAFF; DNA: TGTGCCAGCAGTCCACCGACAGGGGGGATCACTGAAGCTTTCTTT
D: NA; V: TRBV13; size: NA; J: TRBJ2-7; CDR3: CASSVRMSYEQYF; DNA: TGTGCCAGCAGCGTTCGGATGTCCTACGAGCAGTACTTC
D: NA; V: TRBV19; size: NA; J: TRBJ2-7; CDR3: CASHSSRDRSSYEQYF; DNA: TGTGCCAGTCACAGCTCCCGGGACCGGAGCTCCTACGAGCAGTACTTC
D: NA; V: TRBV27; size: NA; J: TRBJ1-1; CDR3: CASSLRTLNTEAFF; DNA: TGTGCCAGCAGTTTGCGGACACTGAACACTGAAGCTTTCTTT
D: NA; V: TRBV5-6; size: NA; J: TRBJ1-2; CDR3: CASSLDRAAYGYTF; DNA: TGTGCCAGCAGCTTGGACAGGGCAGCCTATGGCTACACCTTC
D: NA; V: TRBV28; size: NA; J: TRBJ1-4; CDR3: CASSFRPDEKLFF; DNA: TGTGCCAGCAGTTTCAGGCCCGATGAAAAACTGTTTTTT
D: NA; V: TRBV10-1; size: NA; J: TRBJ2-7; CDR3: CASSAERGTAYEQYF; DNA: TGCGCCAGCAGTGCCGAGCGGGGGACAGCCTACGAGCAGTACTTC
D: NA; V: TRBV9; size: NA; J: TRBJ1-6; CDR3: CASTNSGGYNSPLHF; DNA: TGTGCCAGCACTAACTCTGGGGGGTATAATTCACCCCTCCACTTT
D: TRBD2; V: TRBV13; size: NA; J: TRBJ2-2; CDR3: CASSLGAGGPNTGELFF; DNA: TGTGCCAGCAGCCTGGGGGCGGGAGGCCCGAACACCGGGGAGCTGTTTTTT
D: TRBD2; V: TRBV10-1; size: NA; J: TRBJ2-2; CDR3: CASSPGRGTGELFF; DNA: TGCGCCAGCAGTCCGGGGAGGGGCACCGGGGAGCTGTTTTTT
D: TRBD1; V: TRBV4-1; size: NA; J: TRBJ1-2; CDR3: CASSWDRGRVYGYTF; DNA: TGCGCCAGCAGCTGGGACAGGGGAAGGGTCTATGGCTACACCTTC
D: NA; V: TRBV6-5; size: NA; J: TRBJ2-1; CDR3: CASSTEGEQFF; DNA: TGTGCCAGCAGTACGGAGGGTGAGCAGTTCTTC
D: NA; V: TRBV7-9; size: NA; J: TRBJ1-1; CDR3: CASSYKERTEAFF; DNA: TGTGCCAGCAGCTACAAGGAGAGGACTGAAGCTTTCTTT
D: NA; V: TRBV27; size: NA; J: TRBJ1-6; CDR3: CASSLTGTDSPLHF; DNA: TGTGCCAGCAGCCTCACAGGGACTGATTCACCCCTCCACTTT
D: NA; V: TRBV5-1; size: NA; J: TRBJ1-4; CDR3: CASSEDRSGHEKLFF; DNA: TGCGCCAGCAGCGAGGACCGTTCGGGGCATGAAAAACTGTTTTTT
D: TRBD2; V: TRBV4-3; size: NA; J: TRBJ2-4; CDR3: CASSQDRTSGKVKNIQYF; DNA: TGCGCCAGCAGCCAAGACCGGACTAGCGGGAAGGTCAAAAACATTCAGTACTTC
D: TRBD1; V: TRBV15; size: NA; J: TRBJ1-2; CDR3: CATSRDLGQGYGYTF; DNA: TGTGCCACCAGCAGAGACCTTGGACAGGGTTATGGCTACACCTTC
D: TRBD1; V: TRBV2; size: NA; J: TRBJ1-1; CDR3: CASSRGLGEAFF; DNA: TGTGCCAGCAGTAGGGGGCTGGGTGAAGCTTTCTTT
D: NA; V: TRBV27; size: NA; J: TRBJ2-7; CDR3: CASSLRTSF; DNA: TGTGCCAGCAGCTTGCGGACTTCTTTC
D: TRBD1; V: TRBV28; size: NA; J: TRBJ1-5; CDR3: CASSYGQGWQPQHF; DNA: TGTGCCAGCAGTTATGGACAGGGCTGGCAGCCCCAGCATTTT
D: TRBD1; V: TRBV5-1; size: NA; J: TRBJ2-7; CDR3: CASSFTGTGPYEQYF; DNA: TGCGCCAGCAGCTTCACCGGGACAGGGCCTTACGAGCAGTACTTC
D: NA; V: TRBV19; size: NA; J: TRBJ2-3; CDR3: CASSIMDVDTQYF; DNA: TGTGCCAGTAGTATAATGGACGTGGATACGCAGTATTTT